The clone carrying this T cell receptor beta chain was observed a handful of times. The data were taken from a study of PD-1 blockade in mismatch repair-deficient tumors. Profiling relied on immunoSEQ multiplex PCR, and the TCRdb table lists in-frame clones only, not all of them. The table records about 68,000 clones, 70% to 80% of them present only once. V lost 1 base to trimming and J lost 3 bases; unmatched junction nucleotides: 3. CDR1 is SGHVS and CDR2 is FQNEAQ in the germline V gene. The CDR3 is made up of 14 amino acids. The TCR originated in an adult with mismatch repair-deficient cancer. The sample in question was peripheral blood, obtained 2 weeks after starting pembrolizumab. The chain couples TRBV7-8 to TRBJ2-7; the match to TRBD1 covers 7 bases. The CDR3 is CASSLEGTDYEQYF. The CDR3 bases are TGTGCCAGCAGCTTAGAGGGGACAGACTACGAGCAGTACTTC.